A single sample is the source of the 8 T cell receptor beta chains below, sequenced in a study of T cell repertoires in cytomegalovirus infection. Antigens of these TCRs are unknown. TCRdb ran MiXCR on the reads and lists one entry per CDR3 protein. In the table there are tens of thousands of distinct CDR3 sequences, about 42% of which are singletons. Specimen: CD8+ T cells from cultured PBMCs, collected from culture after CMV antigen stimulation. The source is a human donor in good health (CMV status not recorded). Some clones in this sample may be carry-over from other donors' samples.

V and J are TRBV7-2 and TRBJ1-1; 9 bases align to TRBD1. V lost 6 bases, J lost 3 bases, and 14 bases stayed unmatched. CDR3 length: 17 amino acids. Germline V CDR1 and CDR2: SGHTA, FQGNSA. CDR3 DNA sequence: TGTGCCAGCAGGCTTAGGGCCAGGGACAGGGAGTACACTGAAGCTTTCTTT. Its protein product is CASRLRARDREYTEAFF.

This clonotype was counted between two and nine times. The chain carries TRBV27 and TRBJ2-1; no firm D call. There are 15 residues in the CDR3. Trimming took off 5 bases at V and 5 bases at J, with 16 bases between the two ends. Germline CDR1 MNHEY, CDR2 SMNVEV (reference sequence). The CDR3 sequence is CASSELPGYNNEQFF. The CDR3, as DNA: TGTGCCAGCAGTGAACTACCTGGCTACAACAATGAGCAGTTCTTC.

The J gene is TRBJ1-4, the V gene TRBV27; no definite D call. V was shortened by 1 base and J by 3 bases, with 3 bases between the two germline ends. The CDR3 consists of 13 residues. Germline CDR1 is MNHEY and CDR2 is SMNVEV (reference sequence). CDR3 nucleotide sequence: TGTGCCAGCAGTTTATATGCTAATGAAAAACTGTTTTTT. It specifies CASSLYANEKLFF.

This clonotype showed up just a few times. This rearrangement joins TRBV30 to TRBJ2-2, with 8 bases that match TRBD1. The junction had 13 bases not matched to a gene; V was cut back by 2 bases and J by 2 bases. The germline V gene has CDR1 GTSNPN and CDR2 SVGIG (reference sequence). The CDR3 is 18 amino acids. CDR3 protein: CAWSFPGTGLSNTGELFF. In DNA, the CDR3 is TGTGCCTGGAGTTTTCCCGGGACAGGACTCTCCAACACCGGGGAGCTGTTTTTT.

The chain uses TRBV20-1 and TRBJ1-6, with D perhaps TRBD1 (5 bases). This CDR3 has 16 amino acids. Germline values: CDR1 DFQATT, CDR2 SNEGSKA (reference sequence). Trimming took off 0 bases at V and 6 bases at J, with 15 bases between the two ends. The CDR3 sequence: CSARDQGETANSPLHF. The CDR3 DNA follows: TGCAGTGCTAGAGATCAGGGAGAAACCGCTAATTCACCCCTCCACTTT.

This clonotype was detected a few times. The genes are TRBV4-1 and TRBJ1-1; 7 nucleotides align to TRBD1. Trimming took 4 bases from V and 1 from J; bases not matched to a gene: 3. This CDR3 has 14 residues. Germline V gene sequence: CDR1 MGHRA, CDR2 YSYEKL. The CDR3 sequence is CASSLNRGNTEAFF. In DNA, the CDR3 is TGCGCCAGCAGCCTAAACAGGGGGAACACTGAAGCTTTCTTT.

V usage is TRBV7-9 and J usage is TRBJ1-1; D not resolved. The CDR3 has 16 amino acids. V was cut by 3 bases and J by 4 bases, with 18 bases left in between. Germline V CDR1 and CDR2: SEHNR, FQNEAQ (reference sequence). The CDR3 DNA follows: TGTGCCAGCAGCTTTGTGCCAGGACTTATGGGCACTGAAGCTTTCTTT. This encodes CASSFVPGLMGTEAFF. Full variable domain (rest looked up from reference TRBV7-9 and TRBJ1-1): DTGVSQNPRHKITKRGQNVTFRCDPISEHNRLYWYRQTLGQGPEFLTYFQNEAQLEKSRLLSDRFSAERPKGSFSTLEIQRTEQGDSAMYLCASSFVPGLMGTEAFFGQGTRLTVV.

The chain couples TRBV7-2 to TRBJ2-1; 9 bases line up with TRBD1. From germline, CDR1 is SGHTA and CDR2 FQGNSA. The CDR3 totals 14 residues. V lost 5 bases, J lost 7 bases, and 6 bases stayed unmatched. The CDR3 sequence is CASSTPGTGNEQFF. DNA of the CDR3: TGTGCCAGCAGCACCCCTGGGACAGGGAATGAGCAGTTCTTC.